This T cell receptor (beta chain) is drawn from a study of T cells in Graves' hyperthyroidism and ophthalmopathy. RNA transcripts were the template for amplifying TCR beta CDR3 regions. The TCR CDR3 was amplified in a first-round RT-PCR using the HTBI primer set. From the multiplex PCR reads, TCRdb called clonotypes with MiXCR, one entry per CDR3 protein. The sample has 300,000 to 450,000 distinct CDR3 sequences; about 18% are singletons. Sequencing used blood. This sequence was found in a woman in her twenties or thirties with Graves' hyperthyroidism that later progressed to Graves' ophthalmopathy.

CDR3 amino acids: CASNLERGVRSPLHF. CDR3 in DNA: TGTGCCAGCAATTTGGAACGGGGGGTTAGGTCACCCCTCCACTTT. The chain joins TRBV28 to TRBJ1-6; D perhaps matches TRBD1 (5 bases). This CDR3 is 15 amino acids long. V was pared by 7 bases and J by 10 bases, with 20 bases between. Germline CDR1 MDHEN, CDR2 SYDVKM.